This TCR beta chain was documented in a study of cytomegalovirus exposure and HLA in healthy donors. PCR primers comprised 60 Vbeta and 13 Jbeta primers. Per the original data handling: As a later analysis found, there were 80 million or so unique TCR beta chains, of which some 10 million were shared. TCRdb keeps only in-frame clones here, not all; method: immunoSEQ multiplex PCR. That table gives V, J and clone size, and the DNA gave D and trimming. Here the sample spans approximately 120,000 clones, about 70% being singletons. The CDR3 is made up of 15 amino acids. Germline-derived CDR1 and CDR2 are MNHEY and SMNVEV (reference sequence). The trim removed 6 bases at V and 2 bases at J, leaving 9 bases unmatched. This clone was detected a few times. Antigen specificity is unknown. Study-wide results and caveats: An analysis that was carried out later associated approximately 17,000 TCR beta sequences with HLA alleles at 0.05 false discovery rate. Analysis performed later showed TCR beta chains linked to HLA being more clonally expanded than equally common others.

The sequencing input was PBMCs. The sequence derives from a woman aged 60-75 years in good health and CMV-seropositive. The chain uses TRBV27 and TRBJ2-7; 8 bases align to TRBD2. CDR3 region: CASSLSGNAPYEQYF. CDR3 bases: TGTGCCAGCAGCCTTAGCGGGAACGCTCCCTACGAGCAGTACTTC.